The 25 T cell receptor beta chains given below trace back to one sample, sequenced in a study of blood T cells in healthy people across ages. Using a J-beta primer mix together with a sample-barcoded 5' primer, a second PCR was run for roughly 7 to 11 cycles. Using its own MiXCR run on the 5' RACE reads, TCRdb lists one record per CDR3 protein. This repertoire shows 780,000 or so distinct CDR3 sequences, around three fifths found once; its top ten account for about 26%. Sequences were obtained from blood. These receptors all stem from a man between 40 and 49 years old in good health.

The rearrangement uses TRBV20-1 and TRBJ2-1; 11 nucleotides match TRBD1. With V trimmed by 7 bases and J by 9 bases, 8 bases remained unmatched. The CDR3 consists of 13 residues. Germline lookup yields CDR1 DFQATT and CDR2 SNEGSKA (reference sequence). CDR3 sequence: CSVRGQGGVEQFF. DNA of the CDR3: TGCAGTGTTAGGGGACAGGGGGGGGTTGAGCAGTTCTTC.

DNA of the CDR3: TGTGCCAGCAGCCCGCAAAACCGGGGCCACAATGAGCAGTTCTTC. This gives the protein CASSPQNRGHNEQFF. The J gene is TRBJ2-1, the V gene TRBV9; D could derive from TRBD1 or TRBD2 (5 bases each). There are 15 residues in the CDR3. Trimming took off 4 bases at V and 5 bases at J, with 16 bases between the two ends. Per the germline V gene, CDR1 is SGDLS and CDR2 is YYNGEE.

This clonotype was seen once. The chain couples TRBV5-1 to TRBJ1-2; perhaps TRBD1 as D (6 bases). Between the trimmed V and J ends, which lost 0 bases and 6 bases, there was a span of 18 bases. CDR3 length: 16 amino acids. The germline V gene encodes CDR1 SGHRS and CDR2 YFSETQ. DNA for the CDR3: TGCGCCAGCAGCTTGGCCGGCGGGGGGACACCAGATGGCTACACCTTC. Amino acid sequence: CASSLAGGGTPDGYTF. The full variable domain, rest sourced from reference TRBV5-1 and TRBJ1-2, is KAGVTQTPRYLIKTRGQQVTLSCSPISGHRSVSWYQQTPGQGLQFLFEYFSETQRNKGNFPGRFSGRQFSNSRSEMNVSTLELGDSALYLCASSLAGGGTPDGYTFGSGTRLTVV.

This sequence joins TRBV10-3 and TRBJ1-1; 9 bases fit TRBD1. There are 15 residues in the CDR3. Trimming at V came to 6 bases and at J to 1 base, leaving 6 bases not matched to a gene. Looked up from germline, CDR1 is ENHRY and CDR2 is SYGVKD. The CDR3 coding sequence is TGTGCCATCAGGAGGGGGACAGGGCGGAACACTGAAGCTTTCTTT. It codes for CAIRRGTGRNTEAFF.

The V and J genes are TRBV9 and TRBJ2-1, with D possibly being TRBD2 (5 bases). CDR3 length: 19 amino acids. V was shortened by 3 bases and J by 5 bases, with 27 bases between the two germline ends. Per germline, CDR1 SGDLS and CDR2 YYNGEE. The CDR3 sequence is CASSATPLGNRRVNNEQFF. The CDR3, as DNA: TGTGCCAGCAGCGCTACGCCCCTGGGGAATAGGCGGGTTAACAATGAGCAGTTCTTC. Complete variable domain (other parts from reference TRBV9 and TRBJ2-1): DSGVTQTPKHLITATGQRVTLRCSPRSGDLSVYWYQQSLDQGLQFLIQYYNGEERAKGNILERFSAQQFPDLHSELNLSSLELGDSALYFCASSATPLGNRRVNNEQFFGPGTRLTVL.

The chain carries TRBV7-8 and TRBJ2-5; 8 nucleotides agree with TRBD2. Germline trimming cut 11 bases from V and 1 base from J; bases unmatched to any gene: 9. This CDR3 is 14 amino acids long. CDR1 and CDR2 (germline): SGHVS, FQNEAQ. The CDR3 DNA sequence: TGTGCCTGTTTCGTAGCGGGGTCCCAAGAGACCCAGTACTTC. Encoded protein: CACFVAGSQETQYF.

The count of this clonotype is one. V is TRBV27 and J is TRBJ2-1, with 7 bases matching TRBD1. CDR3 length: 15 amino acids. Germline lookup yields CDR1 MNHEY and CDR2 SMNVEV (reference sequence). Unmatched junction bases numbered 5, after V lost 4 bases and J lost 2 bases. The CDR3 loop reads CASSWWTGPYNEQFF. CDR3 in DNA: TGTGCCAGCAGTTGGTGGACAGGCCCCTACAATGAGCAGTTCTTC.

The V call is TRBV9, the J call TRBJ2-1; the match to TRBD2 covers 7 bases. V was pared by 3 bases and J by 5 bases, with 11 bases of the junction left unmatched. The CDR3 extends over 16 amino acids. Germline V gives CDR1 SGDLS, CDR2 YYNGEE. The CDR3 region has the DNA TGTGCCAGCAGCGGGACGAGACTAGCTAGCAACAATGAGCAGTTCTTC. The encoded protein is CASSGTRLASNNEQFF.

This chain links TRBV2 with TRBJ2-3, with TRBD2 matching over 8 bases. Germline-derived CDR1 and CDR2 are SNHLY and FYNNEI. The CDR3 runs 15 residues. Germline trimming cut 7 bases from V and 2 bases from J; bases unmatched to any gene: 8. The DNA for the CDR3 is TGTGCCAGCAAAGTCACTAGCGGAAACACAGATACGCAGTATTTT. It yields the protein CASKVTSGNTDTQYF.

V and J are TRBV9 and TRBJ2-6; D uncertain. V lost 4 bases, J lost 0 bases, and 11 bases lay in between. Germline V lookup: CDR1 SGDLS, CDR2 YYNGEE. The CDR3 spans 16 residues. The CDR3 region has the DNA TGTGCCAGCAGCCAATCCGTCCCCTCTGGGGCCAACGTCCTGACTTTC. Its protein is CASSQSVPSGANVLTF.

This chain joins TRBV24-1 and TRBJ2-7, with D maybe TRBD1 (6 bases). The length of the CDR3 is 16 residues. The V gene lost 5 bases and the J gene lost 3 bases, with 19 bases spanning the gap. Germline-derived CDR1 and CDR2 are KGHDR and SFDVKD. CDR3 nucleotide sequence: TGTGCCACCAGTGGTATGACAGGACCCGGGCACTACGAGCAGTACTTC. Protein sequence: CATSGMTGPGHYEQYF.

Here the CDR3 reads CASSFGRLEAFF. The DNA of the CDR3 is TGTGCCAGCAGTTTTGGTCGCCTAGAAGCTTTCTTT. This chain uses TRBV12-3 or TRBV12-4 with TRBJ1-1, with D hard to call. V lost 3 bases and J 8 bases, leaving 10 bases between the germline ends. The CDR3 contains 12 residues.

The chain carries TRBV7-2 and TRBJ1-2, with D possibly being TRBD1 (5 bases). Trimming removed 1 base from V and 1 base from J, with 16 bases in between. CDR1 is SGHTA, CDR2 FQGNSA, per germline. This CDR3 contains 17 residues. DNA for the CDR3: TGTGCCAGCAGCTTAGATGCCGGACAAGCCTTTAACTATGGCTACACCTTC. This translates into CASSLDAGQAFNYGYTF. The full variable domain, with the rest looked up from reference TRBV7-2 and TRBJ1-2, is GAGVSQSPSNKVTEKGKDVELRCDPISGHTALYWYRQSLGQGLEFLIYFQGNSAPDKSGLPSDRFSAERTGGSVSTLTIQRTQQEDSAVYLCASSLDAGQAFNYGYTFGSGTRLTVV.

This clonotype was found a few times. This CDR3 is CASSISLQGGIYGYTF. CDR3 DNA: TGTGCCAGCAGCATAAGCCTTCAGGGGGGAATTTATGGCTACACCTTC. The V gene is TRBV7-9, the J gene TRBJ1-2, with 7 bases identical to TRBD1. The CDR3 runs 16 residues. The J segment lost 5 bases and the V segment lost 5 bases, leaving 14 bases of the junction unmatched. CDR1 SEHNR and CDR2 FQNEAQ come from the germline V gene (reference sequence).

Regarding this clonotype: The junction departs from the called germline gene at one end, perhaps through a read error. CDR3 sequence (DNA): TGTGCCAGCAATTTAGGGTTGCTGGGGACTAACTACAATGAGCAGTTCTTC. This encodes CASNLGLLGTNYNEQFF. The chain links TRBV12-3 or TRBV12-4 to TRBJ2-1; 7 bases are a match to TRBD2. There are 17 residues in the CDR3.

The V call is TRBV7-3, the J call TRBJ2-1, with 9 nucleotides matching TRBD1. V shed 5 bases and J 4 bases; nucleotides not matched to a gene: 6. This CDR3 spans 15 amino acids. Germline assignment: CDR1 SGHTA and CDR2 FQGTGA. For the CDR3, the DNA is TGTGCCAGCAGCGGGCGGGACAGGGATTACAATGAGCAGTTCTTC. This sequence encodes CASSGRDRDYNEQFF.

Of note for this clonotype: Given a much more abundant clone one base away, this may be a read error. The chain links TRBV29-1 to TRBJ2-5; no clear D. CDR1 is SQVTM, CDR2 ANQGSEA, per germline. The CDR3 has 9 residues. The CDR3 protein is CALRETQYF. CDR3 DNA: TGCGCGCTACGAGAGACCCAGTACTTC.

The chain joins TRBV5-1 to TRBJ2-3; 10 bases line up with TRBD1. Germline V lookup: CDR1 SGHRS, CDR2 YFSETQ. The V and J ends lost 7 bases and 2 bases, in that order; junction bases with no gene match: 7. This CDR3 comprises 15 residues. Written as DNA, the CDR3 is TGCGCCAGCGGGAGAGGGACAGGGGACACAGATACGCAGTATTTT. It encodes CASGRGTGDTDTQYF.

This clonotype was found a few times. This chain links TRBV15 with TRBJ2-3; 9 nucleotides match TRBD2. Germline assignment: CDR1 LNHNV and CDR2 YYDKDF (reference sequence). The CDR3 totals 14 residues. V lost 6 bases and J lost 7; bases outside the gene matches: 8. CDR3 sequence reads: CATSISGGRNTQYF. CDR3 DNA sequence: TGTGCCACCAGTATCAGCGGGGGGCGGAATACGCAGTATTTT.

The chain recombines TRBV7-2 with TRBJ2-1, with 9 bases that match TRBD2. Germline loops: CDR1 SGHTA, CDR2 FQGNSA. The CDR3 has 14 amino acids. V lost 5 bases to trimming and J lost 6 bases; unmatched junction nucleotides: 5. The CDR3: CASSPGLAFNEQFF. In nucleotides, the CDR3 is TGTGCCAGCAGCCCTGGACTAGCGTTCAATGAGCAGTTCTTC.

V gene TRBV6-5 combines with J gene TRBJ2-7; TRBD1 aligns across 9 bases. The J call may be in error: the DNA end matches TRBJ2-4 better. In germline, CDR1 is MNHEY, CDR2 SVGAGI. The CDR3 is 15 residues long. Written as DNA, the CDR3 is TGTGCCAGCAGTACAAACAGGGGGCGCGAAAACATTCAGTACTTC. This encodes CASSTNRGRENIQYF.

The J gene is TRBJ1-1, the V gene TRBV10-3, with 7 nucleotides matching TRBD1. Germline V gene data show CDR1 as ENHRY and CDR2 as SYGVKD. The CDR3 spans 14 residues. V shed 11 bases and J 1 base; nucleotides not matched to a gene: 10. CDR3 protein: CAANRRTGNTEAFF. DNA of the CDR3: TGTGCCGCCAACAGACGGACAGGGAACACTGAAGCTTTCTTT.

This chain links TRBV20-1 with TRBJ1-1; D gene unclear. The V end was cut by 0 bases, the J end by 1 base, with 6 bases between. CDR3 length: 13 amino acids. CDR1 DFQATT and CDR2 SNEGSKA come from the germline V gene (reference sequence). The CDR3: CSARDQKNTEAFF. CDR3 bases: TGCAGTGCTAGAGACCAGAAGAACACTGAAGCTTTCTTT.

In DNA form, the CDR3 reads TGTGCCAGCAGTTTAGTACGGCTACAAGAGACCCAGTACTTC. This translates into CASSLVRLQETQYF. This chain connects TRBV12-3 or TRBV12-4 to TRBJ2-5; D not resolved. V lost 1 base to trimming and J lost 2 bases, with 8 bases between them. This CDR3 contains 14 residues.

J is TRBJ2-1 and V is TRBV7-8, with D possibly TRBD1 on 7 matching bases. The V and J ends lost 3 bases and 7 bases respectively, with 13 bases between them. CDR1 and CDR2 (germline): SGHVS, FQNEAQ. This CDR3 contains 14 residues. The CDR3 nucleotides read TGTGCCAGCAGCTTCTCGACAGGGAGGAATGAGCAGTTCTTC. It specifies CASSFSTGRNEQFF.